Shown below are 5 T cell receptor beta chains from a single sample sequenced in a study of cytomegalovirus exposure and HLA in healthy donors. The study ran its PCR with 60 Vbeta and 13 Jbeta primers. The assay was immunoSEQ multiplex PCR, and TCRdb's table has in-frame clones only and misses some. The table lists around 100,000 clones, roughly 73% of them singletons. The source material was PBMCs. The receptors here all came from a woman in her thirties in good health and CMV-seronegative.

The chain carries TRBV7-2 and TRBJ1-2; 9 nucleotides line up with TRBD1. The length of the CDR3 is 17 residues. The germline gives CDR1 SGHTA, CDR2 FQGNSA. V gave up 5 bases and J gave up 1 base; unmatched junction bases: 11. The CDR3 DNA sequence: TGTGCCAGCAGCGTGCCCGGGACAGGGCGGGGTAACTATGGCTACACCTTC. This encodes CASSVPGTGRGNYGYTF.

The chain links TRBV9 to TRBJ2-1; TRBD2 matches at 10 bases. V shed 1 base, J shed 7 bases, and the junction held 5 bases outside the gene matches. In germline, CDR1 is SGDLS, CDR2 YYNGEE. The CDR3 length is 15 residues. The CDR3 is CASSVLAGVENEQFF. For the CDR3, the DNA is TGTGCCAGCAGCGTACTAGCGGGAGTAGAGAATGAGCAGTTCTTC.

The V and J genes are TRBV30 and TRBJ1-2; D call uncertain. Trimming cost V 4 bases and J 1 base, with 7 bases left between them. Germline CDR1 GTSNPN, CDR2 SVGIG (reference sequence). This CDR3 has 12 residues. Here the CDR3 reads CAWNINNYGYTF. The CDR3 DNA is TGTGCCTGGAATATTAATAACTATGGCTACACCTTC. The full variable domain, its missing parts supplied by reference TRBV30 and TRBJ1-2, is SQTIHQWPATLVQPVGSPLSLECTVEGTSNPNLYWYRQAAGRGLQLLFYSVGIGQISSEVPQNLSASRPQDRQFILSSKKLLLSDSGFYLCAWNINNYGYTFGSGTRLTVV.

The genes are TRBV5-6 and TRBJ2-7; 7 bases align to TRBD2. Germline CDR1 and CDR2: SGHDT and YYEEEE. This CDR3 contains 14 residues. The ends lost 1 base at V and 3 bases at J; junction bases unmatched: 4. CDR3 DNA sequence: TGTGCCAGCAGCTTGAGTAGCGGGCACTACGAGCAGTACTTC. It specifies CASSLSSGHYEQYF. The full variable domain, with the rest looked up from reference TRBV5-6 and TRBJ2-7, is DAGVTQSPTHLIKTRGQQVTLRCSPKSGHDTVSWYQQALGQGPQFIFQYYEEEERQRGNFPDRFSGHQFPNYSSELNVNALLLGDSALYLCASSLSSGHYEQYFGPGTRLTVT.

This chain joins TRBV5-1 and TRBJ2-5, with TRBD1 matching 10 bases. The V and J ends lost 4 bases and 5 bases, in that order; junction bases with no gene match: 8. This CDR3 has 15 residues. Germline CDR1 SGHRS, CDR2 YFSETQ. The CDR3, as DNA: TGCGCCAGCAGCCCACCGGGACAGGGGTTTGAGACCCAGTACTTC. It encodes CASSPPGQGFETQYF.